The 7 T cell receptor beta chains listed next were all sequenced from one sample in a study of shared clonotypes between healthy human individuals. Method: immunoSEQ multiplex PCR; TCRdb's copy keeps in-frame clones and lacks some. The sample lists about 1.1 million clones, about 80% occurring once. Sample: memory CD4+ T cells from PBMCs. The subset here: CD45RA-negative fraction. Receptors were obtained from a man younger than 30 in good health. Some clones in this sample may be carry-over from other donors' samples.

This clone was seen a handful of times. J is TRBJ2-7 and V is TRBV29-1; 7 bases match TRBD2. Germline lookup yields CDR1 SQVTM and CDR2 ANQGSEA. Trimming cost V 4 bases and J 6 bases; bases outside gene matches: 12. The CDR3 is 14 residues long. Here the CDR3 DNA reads TGCAGCGTTGGGGAGGGGCGCCCAACTCGCGAGCAGTACTTC. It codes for CSVGEGRPTREQYF.

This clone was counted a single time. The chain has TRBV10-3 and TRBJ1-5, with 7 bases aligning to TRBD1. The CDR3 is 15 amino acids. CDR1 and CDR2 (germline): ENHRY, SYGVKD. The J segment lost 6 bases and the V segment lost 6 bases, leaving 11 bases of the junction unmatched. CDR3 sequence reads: CAIRSVVGGGQPQHF. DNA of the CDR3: TGTGCCATCAGGTCAGTGGTAGGGGGCGGTCAGCCCCAGCATTTT.

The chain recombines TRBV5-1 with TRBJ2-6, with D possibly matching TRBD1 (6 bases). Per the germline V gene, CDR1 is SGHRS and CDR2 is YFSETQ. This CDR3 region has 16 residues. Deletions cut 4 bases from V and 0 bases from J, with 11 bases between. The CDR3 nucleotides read TGCGCCAGCAGCCCCGGACAGAGCTCTGGGGCCAACGTCCTGACTTTC. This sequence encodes CASSPGQSSGANVLTF.

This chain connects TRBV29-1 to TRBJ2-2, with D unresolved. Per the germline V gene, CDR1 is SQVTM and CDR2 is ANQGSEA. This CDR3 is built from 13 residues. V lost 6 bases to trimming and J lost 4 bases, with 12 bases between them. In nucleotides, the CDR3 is TGCAGCGTCGCTCTCACGGGCACCGGGGAGCTGTTTTTT. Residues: CSVALTGTGELFF.

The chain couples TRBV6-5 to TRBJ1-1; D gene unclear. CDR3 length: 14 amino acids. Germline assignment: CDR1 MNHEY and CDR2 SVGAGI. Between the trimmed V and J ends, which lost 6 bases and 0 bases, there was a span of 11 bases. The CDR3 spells CASRKPVMNTEAFF. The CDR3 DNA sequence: TGTGCCAGCAGGAAGCCTGTCATGAACACTGAAGCTTTCTTT.

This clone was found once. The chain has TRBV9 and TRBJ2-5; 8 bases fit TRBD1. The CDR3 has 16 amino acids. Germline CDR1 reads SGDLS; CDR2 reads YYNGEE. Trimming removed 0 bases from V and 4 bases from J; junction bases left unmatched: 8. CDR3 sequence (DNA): TGTGCCAGCAGCGTAGACGGACAGGGCTACAGAGAGACCCAGTACTTC. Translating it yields CASSVDGQGYRETQYF.

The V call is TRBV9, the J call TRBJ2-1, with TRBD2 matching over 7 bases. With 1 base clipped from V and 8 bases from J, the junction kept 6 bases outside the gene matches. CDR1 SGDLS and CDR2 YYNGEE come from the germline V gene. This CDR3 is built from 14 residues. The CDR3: CASSVRIGGDEQFF. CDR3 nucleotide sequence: TGTGCCAGCAGCGTAAGGATTGGGGGGGATGAGCAGTTCTTC.